The 17 T cell receptor beta chains below were found in one sample sequenced in a study of technical replicates of blood from a handful of donors (dated by TCRdb to 2016 to 2017). Library prep was done by the immunoSEQ multiplex PCR assay. TCRdb provides this immuneACCESS table in a form limited to in-frame rearrangements. Some clones are lacking; in checked studies, under half of them reflect an unresolved V gene, and why the rest are absent is not known. This sample is represented by roughly 72,000 clones; roughly 91% of them were singletons. The ten largest make up about 0.4% of the sample. Sample: T cells isolated from PBMCs. All receptors derive from a human donor in good health.

The rearrangement links TRBV6-1 to TRBJ1-2, with D perhaps TRBD1 (5 bases). The ends were cut back, 4 bases at V and 1 base at J, with 19 bases in the middle. The germline V gene encodes CDR1 MNHNS and CDR2 SASEGT. The CDR3 is made up of 17 amino acids. The CDR3 sequence: CASSGSGGLVGNYGYTF. The DNA for the CDR3 is TGTGCCAGCAGTGGTTCCGGGGGGTTAGTCGGTAACTATGGCTACACCTTC.

The chain couples TRBV2 to TRBJ2-2, with unresolved D. In germline, CDR1 is SNHLY, CDR2 FYNNEI. The CDR3 is 10 residues long. Trimming pared 7 bases from V and 8 bases from J, leaving 5 bases between. The CDR3 DNA is TGTGCCAGCAAACAGGGGGAGCTGTTTTTT. This encodes CASKQGELFF.

This chain joins TRBV5-1 and TRBJ1-1; tentatively, D is TRBD1 (5 bases). The V end was cut by 0 bases, the J end by 5 bases, with 8 bases between. Germline V gives CDR1 SGHRS, CDR2 YFSETQ. This CDR3 has 13 residues. The CDR3 sequence: CASSLGGRTEAFF. The CDR3 nucleotides read TGCGCCAGCAGCTTGGGGGGCCGGACTGAAGCTTTCTTT.

The chain recombines TRBV19 with TRBJ2-1; D unresolved. The V and J ends lost 4 bases and 3 bases respectively, with 7 bases between them. The germline CDR1 and CDR2 sequences are LNHDA and SQIVND (reference sequence). CDR3 length equals 13 residues. CDR3 loop: CASSRQVYNEQFF. The CDR3 DNA reads TGTGCCAGTAGTAGGCAGGTCTACAATGAGCAGTTCTTC. Complete variable domain (other parts from reference TRBV19 and TRBJ2-1): DGGITQSPKYLFRKEGQNVTLSCEQNLNHDAMYWYRQDPGQGLRLIYYSQIVNDFQKGDIAEGYSVSREKKESFPLTVTSAQKNPTAFYLCASSRQVYNEQFFGPGTRLTVL.

The rearrangement uses TRBV9 and TRBJ1-2; 8 nucleotides align to TRBD1. The V segment lost 0 bases and the J segment 8 bases; nucleotides outside the gene matches: 15. The CDR3 sequence is 17 residues long. The germline CDR1 and CDR2 sequences are SGDLS and YYNGEE. CDR3 sequence (DNA): TGTGCCAGCAGCGTAGGGCGGGACAGGCTCCCGATGGGGGGCTACACCTTC. As protein: CASSVGRDRLPMGGYTF.

V is TRBV30 and J is TRBJ2-1; weak D call: TRBD2 (6 bases). CDR3 length: 13 residues. Deletions cut 2 bases from V and 7 bases from J, with 12 bases between. Germline V gene lookup returns CDR1 GTSNPN and CDR2 SVGIG (reference sequence). CDR3 DNA sequence: TGTGCCTGGAGTCTAGGGCGGGAAAATGAGCAGTTCTTC. Translated: CAWSLGRENEQFF.

There are a few counts of this clone. The chain carries TRBV7-3 and TRBJ2-2, with D tentatively TRBD1 (8 bases). Deletions cut 5 bases from V and 3 bases from J, with 13 bases between. The CDR3 is 15 amino acids. In germline, CDR1 is SGHTA, CDR2 FQGTGA. CDR3 loop: CASSKQGGDTGELFF. CDR3 nucleotide sequence: TGTGCCAGCAGCAAACAGGGGGGGGACACCGGGGAGCTGTTTTTT.

The chain combines TRBV5-1 with TRBJ1-5, with TRBD1 matching over 9 bases. The CDR3 spans 14 residues. V lost 4 bases, J lost 6 bases, and 5 bases stayed unmatched. From germline, CDR1 is SGHRS and CDR2 YFSETQ. CDR3 loop: CASSVGQGRQPQHF. In DNA, the CDR3 is TGCGCCAGCAGCGTGGGACAGGGACGTCAGCCCCAGCATTTT. Filled out from reference TRBV5-1 and TRBJ1-5, the complete variable domain reads KAGVTQTPRYLIKTRGQQVTLSCSPISGHRSVSWYQQTPGQGLQFLFEYFSETQRNKGNFPGRFSGRQFSNSRSEMNVSTLELGDSALYLCASSVGQGRQPQHFGDGTRLSIL.

The genes are TRBV28 and TRBJ2-3; D is possibly TRBD2 (6 bases). Germline-derived CDR1 and CDR2 are MDHEN and SYDVKM. The CDR3 extends over 14 amino acids. The ends were cut back, 7 bases at V and 7 bases at J, with 18 bases in the middle. The DNA of the CDR3 is TGTGCCAGCAAGAACGGGAGTATGTCATATACGCAGTATTTT. It encodes CASKNGSMSYTQYF.

The chain combines TRBV7-2 with TRBJ1-3; 7 bases are a match to TRBD1. Germline values: CDR1 SGHTA, CDR2 FQGNSA. J was trimmed by 4 bases and V by 5 bases; bases with no gene match: 8. The length of the CDR3 is 15 residues. The CDR3 DNA reads TGTGCCAGCAGCCGCTCGACAGGGAACGGAAACACCATATATTTT. Residues: CASSRSTGNGNTIYF.

CDR3 nucleotides: TGTGCCAGCAGCGTAGGGACTACCGATACGCAGTATTTT. Its protein product is CASSVGTTDTQYF. This chain links TRBV9 with TRBJ2-3; D is perhaps TRBD2 (6 bases). The CDR3 has 13 amino acids. The V gene's germline CDR1 is SGDLS and CDR2 YYNGEE. Trimming cost V 0 bases and J 6 bases, with 8 bases left between them. Supplemented by reference TRBV9 and TRBJ2-3, the full variable domain reads DSGVTQTPKHLITATGQRVTLRCSPRSGDLSVYWYQQSLDQGLQFLIQYYNGEERAKGNILERFSAQQFPDLHSELNLSSLELGDSALYFCASSVGTTDTQYFGPGTRLTVL.

V usage is TRBV2 and J usage is TRBJ2-1, with 9 nucleotides matching TRBD2. This CDR3 spans 14 amino acids. Trimming removed 5 bases from V and 4 bases from J; junction bases left unmatched: 3. CDR1 is SNHLY, CDR2 FYNNEI, per germline. The CDR3 region has the DNA TGTGCCAGCAGTTGGACTAGCGTATACAATGAGCAGTTCTTC. This translates into CASSWTSVYNEQFF. The full variable domain, in which reference TRBV2 and TRBJ2-1 provide the parts outside the CDR3, is EPEVTQTPSHQVTQMGQEVILRCVPISNHLYFYWYRQILGQKVEFLVSFYNNEISEKSEIFDDQFSVERPDGSNFTLKIRSTKLEDSAMYFCASSWTSVYNEQFFGPGTRLTVL.

About this clone: A junction boundary mismatches the germline segment, possibly from a read error. The chain couples TRBV2 to TRBJ2-1; 8 nucleotides line up with TRBD1. CDR3 length: 16 amino acids. Germline V CDR1 and CDR2: SNHLY, FYNNEI. The CDR3 protein is CASSEDRGPPTNEQFF. The CDR3 DNA sequence: TGTGCCAGCAGCGAAGACAGGGGTCCTCCGACCAATGAGCAGTTCTTC.

The count of this clone is one. The V and J genes are TRBV19 and TRBJ1-4; D call uncertain. V was pared by 9 bases and J by 3 bases, with 8 bases between. In germline, CDR1 is LNHDA, CDR2 SQIVND (reference sequence). The CDR3 loop spans 12 amino acids. The CDR3 sequence is CASRGSNEKLFF. The CDR3 nucleotides are TGTGCCAGCCGAGGTTCTAATGAAAAACTGTTTTTT. The whole variable domain, filled in from reference TRBV19 and TRBJ1-4, reads DGGITQSPKYLFRKEGQNVTLSCEQNLNHDAMYWYRQDPGQGLRLIYYSQIVNDFQKGDIAEGYSVSREKKESFPLTVTSAQKNPTAFYLCASRGSNEKLFFGSGTQLSVL.

The CDR3, as DNA: TGTGCCAGCAGTCCCTTACTAGCGGGAGGGTCAGATACGCAGTATTTT. Amino acids: CASSPLLAGGSDTQYF. The chain uses TRBV27 and TRBJ2-3; TRBD2 agrees at 13 bases. CDR3 length: 16 residues. With 5 bases clipped from V and 4 bases from J, the junction kept 6 bases outside the gene matches. In germline, CDR1 is MNHEY, CDR2 SMNVEV (reference sequence).

V gene TRBV2 combines with J gene TRBJ2-2, with 9 bases identical to TRBD2. The CDR3 sequence is 14 residues long. Germline V gene sequence: CDR1 SNHLY, CDR2 FYNNEI. The V segment lost 7 bases and the J segment 5 bases; nucleotides outside the gene matches: 5. In DNA, the CDR3 is TGTGCCAGCATAGCGGGAGATTATACCGGGGAGCTGTTTTTT. This codes for CASIAGDYTGELFF. The full variable domain, its missing parts supplied by reference TRBV2 and TRBJ2-2, is EPEVTQTPSHQVTQMGQEVILRCVPISNHLYFYWYRQILGQKVEFLVSFYNNEISEKSEIFDDQFSVERPDGSNFTLKIRSTKLEDSAMYFCASIAGDYTGELFFGEGSRLTVL.

The chain carries TRBV9 and TRBJ1-2, with 8 bases identical to TRBD1. CDR3 length equals 12 residues. Germline CDR1 reads SGDLS; CDR2 reads YYNGEE. V was pared by 3 bases and J by 8 bases, with 3 bases of the junction left unmatched. The DNA of the CDR3 is TGTGCCAGCAGCGGGACAGGGTACGGCTACACCTTC. As protein: CASSGTGYGYTF.